This TCR beta chain came from a study of T cells expressing NK-cell markers. Overall study context: HCMV seropositivity marked most of the eight sequenced donors; one was seronegative.

TCRdb processed the 5' RACE reads again and assigns one entry to each CDR3 protein, with no DNA. In all, the sample yields roughly 450,000 distinct CDR3 sequences. This CDR3 region has 14 residues. The V gene's germline CDR1 is MGHRA and CDR2 YSYEKL. The clonotype was recovered from a woman in her forties or fifties in good health. V and J are TRBV4-1 and TRBJ2-4; TCRdb's D call, TRBD2, is unchecked because there is no DNA. The specimen sequenced was blood T cells: a sorted CD56 or NKG2C T cell subset, CD4+ or CD8+ T cells, or bulk PBMC T cells (not recorded which). CDR3 sequence: CASSQVGGRPIQYF.